One and the same sample provided the 22 T cell receptor beta chains below, sequenced in a study of CD8+CD57+ T cells in acquired aplastic anemia. Genomic DNA provided the template from which TCR beta VDJ and CDR3 profiles were obtained. TCRdb re-derived calls from the reads in MiXCR, one entry per CDR3 protein. The profile shows more than 150,000 distinct CDR3 sequences, approximately 46% of them singletons. Sequenced input: sorted CD4+, CD8+, or CD8+CD57+ T cells (not recorded which) from PBMCs. Every receptor here comes from a human donor in good health.

A single count supports this clonotype. Germline and junction disagree at one end, which may indicate a read error. The chain uses TRBV5-1 and TRBJ2-5; D is unclear. The V gene's germline CDR1 is SGHRS and CDR2 YFSETQ. The CDR3 extends over 13 amino acids. The CDR3 bases are TGCGCCGGCAGCTTCTCAGTCGGGGAGACCCAGTACTTC. Encoded protein: CAGSFSVGETQYF.

This clonotype occurred many times. This chain connects TRBV12-3 or TRBV12-4 to TRBJ2-7; TRBD2 aligns across 9 bases. J gave up 5 bases and V 1 base, and 9 bases lay outside the gene matches. This CDR3 is 16 amino acids long. The CDR3 DNA is TGTGCCAGCAGTTTAGGGTTTAGCGGGAGTCGCCACGAGCAGTACTTC. Translated, it gives CASSLGFSGSRHEQYF.

The chain links TRBV5-1 to TRBJ2-1; TRBD2 matches at 12 bases. Germline V gene sequence: CDR1 SGHRS, CDR2 YFSETQ. There are 13 residues in the CDR3. V was pared by 5 bases and J by 6 bases, with 0 bases of the junction left unmatched. CDR3 protein: CASRTSGSNEQFF. The CDR3 DNA reads TGCGCCAGCAGGACTAGCGGGAGCAATGAGCAGTTCTTC.

This clonotype was found many times. The rearrangement joins TRBV2 to TRBJ2-2, with 9 bases matching TRBD2. The V gene's germline CDR1 is SNHLY and CDR2 FYNNEI. Germline trimming cut 5 bases from V and 5 bases from J; bases unmatched to any gene: 6. The CDR3 is 15 amino acids. CDR3 residues: CASSSSGRRTGELFF. The CDR3 DNA sequence: TGTGCCAGCAGTTCGAGCGGGAGGCGGACCGGGGAGCTGTTTTTT. Drawing the rest from reference TRBV2 and TRBJ2-2, the complete variable domain is EPEVTQTPSHQVTQMGQEVILRCVPISNHLYFYWYRQILGQKVEFLVSFYNNEISEKSEIFDDQFSVERPDGSNFTLKIRSTKLEDSAMYFCASSSSGRRTGELFFGEGSRLTVL.

The V and J genes are TRBV20-1 and TRBJ1-1; a possible D gene is TRBD1 (5 bases). Germline V CDR1 and CDR2: DFQATT, SNEGSKA (reference sequence). This CDR3 contains 16 residues. Trimming cost V 1 base and J 4 bases, with 19 bases left between them. CDR3 bases: TGCAGTGCTAGAGTGGGAGGTGGGGCCTCGGGCACTGAAGCTTTCTTT. Translated: CSARVGGGASGTEAFF.

This clonotype was recorded at least ten times. Written as DNA, the CDR3 is TGTGCCAGTATTGATTCTAGCGGGATGAGCGGGGAGCTGTTTTTT. Protein product: CASIDSSGMSGELFF. The chain couples TRBV19 to TRBJ2-2, with TRBD2 matching over 9 bases. Germline lookup yields CDR1 LNHDA and CDR2 SQIVND (reference sequence). The CDR3 is 15 residues long. V was pared by 7 bases and J by 7 bases, with 10 bases of the junction left unmatched.

Concerning this clonotype itself: A much bigger clone sits one base away, suggesting this may be a read error. The chain employs TRBV5-4 and TRBJ1-1, with no clear D. CDR1 and CDR2 from the germline V gene are SGHNT and YYREEE (reference sequence). V lost 1 base, J lost 0 bases, and 16 bases lay in between. The CDR3 sequence is 17 residues long. CDR3 in amino acids: CASSLLTAIIMNTEAFF. The CDR3 DNA reads TGTGCCAGCAGCTTGTTAACAGCAATTATCATGAACACTGAAGCTTTCTTT.

This clonotype was counted a few times. The gene calls are TRBV15 and TRBJ2-6; D not resolved. Per the germline V gene, CDR1 is LNHNV and CDR2 is YYDKDF (reference sequence). The CDR3 runs to 16 residues. Trimming cost V 6 bases and J 4 bases, with 16 bases left between them. The CDR3 sequence is CATSSHSGSGANVLTF. CDR3 bases: TGTGCCACCAGTAGTCATTCTGGGTCCGGGGCCAACGTCCTGACTTTC. Together with reference TRBV15 and TRBJ2-6, the CDR3 gives the full variable domain: DAMVIQNPRYQVTQFGKPVTLSCSQTLNHNVMYWYQQKSSQAPKLLFHYYDKDFNNEADTPDNFQSRRPNTSFCFLDIRSPGLGDTAMYLCATSSHSGSGANVLTFGAGSRLTVL.

This clonotype was recorded many times. The rearrangement joins TRBV4-1 to TRBJ2-5, with 9 bases aligning to TRBD2. The CDR3 is made up of 15 amino acids. V dropped 5 bases and J dropped 1; count of bases not matched to a gene: 5. The V gene's germline CDR1 is MGHRA and CDR2 YSYEKL. The CDR3 nucleotides read TGCGCCAGCAGCTCTAGCGGGATTCCCCAAGAGACCCAGTACTTC. It codes for CASSSSGIPQETQYF.

The chain carries TRBV19 and TRBJ1-5; tentative D call: TRBD1 (5 bases). Looked up from germline, CDR1 is LNHDA and CDR2 is SQIVND (reference sequence). There are 14 residues in the CDR3. Trimming left V 8 bases short and J 2 bases short, with 13 bases between. Here the CDR3 DNA reads TGTGCCAGTCGCGGGGCCGGCGGCAATCAGCCCCAGCATTTT. Protein: CASRGAGGNQPQHF.

This clonotype was seen only a few times. An end of the junction does not agree with germline; a read error may underlie this. The chain is built from TRBV2 and TRBJ1-1, with D perhaps TRBD1 (6 bases). In germline, CDR1 is SNHLY, CDR2 FYNNEI. The CDR3 runs 11 residues. The CDR3 nucleotides read TGTGCCAGCAGTGTAGATCAGGGGATAGCCTTT. It translates to CASSVDQGIAF.

This clonotype was counted only a few times. This chain joins TRBV24-1 and TRBJ1-5; TRBD1 might be the D (6 bases). Germline CDR1 is KGHDR and CDR2 is SFDVKD. The CDR3 is made up of 13 amino acids. Trimming removed 0 bases at V and 9 bases at J, with 8 bases between. The CDR3 protein is CATSDLRGVPQHF. CDR3 coding DNA: TGTGCCACCAGTGATTTGAGGGGGGTGCCCCAGCATTTT.

This clonotype was recorded at least ten times. The chain couples TRBV4-1 to TRBJ2-3, with 15 nucleotides matching TRBD2. Germline V gene lookup returns CDR1 MGHRA and CDR2 YSYEKL. CDR3 length: 20 residues. J gave up 4 bases and V 0 bases, and 11 bases lay outside the gene matches. The CDR3: CASSQDPLRTSGRVADTQYF. In DNA form, the CDR3 reads TGCGCCAGCAGCCAAGACCCATTAAGGACTAGCGGGAGGGTCGCAGATACGCAGTATTTT.

At least ten counts were recorded for this clonotype. The J gene is TRBJ2-1, the V gene TRBV10-3; D may match TRBD1 or TRBD2 (6 bases each). Germline V gene data show CDR1 as ENHRY and CDR2 as SYGVKD. Deletions cut 8 bases from V and 7 bases from J, with 12 bases between. There are 12 residues in the CDR3. CDR3 loop: CAIGRRGNEQFF. In DNA form, the CDR3 reads TGTGCCATCGGCCGGAGGGGGAATGAGCAGTTCTTC.

The sample holds many counts of this clonotype. The chain has TRBV12-3 or TRBV12-4 and TRBJ2-6; TRBD1 matches 8 bases. This CDR3 contains 19 residues. The ends lost 1 base at V and 2 bases at J; junction bases unmatched: 10. The CDR3 region is CASSLGARGRRTGANVLTF. In DNA form, the CDR3 reads TGTGCCAGCAGTTTAGGGGCCAGGGGGCGCAGGACTGGGGCCAACGTCCTGACTTTC.

This clonotype was picked up many times. The V and J genes are TRBV7-9 and TRBJ2-2; TRBD2 agrees at 16 bases. Unmatched junction bases numbered 7, after V lost 5 bases and J lost 4 bases. In germline, CDR1 is SEHNR, CDR2 FQNEAQ (reference sequence). The CDR3 length is 18 residues. The CDR3 reads CASSQGLAGGPGTGELFF. The CDR3 DNA is TGTGCCAGCAGCCAGGGACTAGCGGGAGGGCCGGGCACCGGGGAGCTGTTTTTT.

The chain couples TRBV7-2 to TRBJ2-2; D may be TRBD2 (5 bases). V was clipped by 3 bases and J by 4 bases, with 9 bases between them. This CDR3 has 14 amino acids. CDR1 and CDR2 (germline): SGHTA, FQGNSA. The DNA for the CDR3 is TGTGCCAGCAGCTTTAGCGCCTTCACCGGGGAGCTGTTTTTT. Protein sequence: CASSFSAFTGELFF.

For this clonotype: A read error is possible here, since a much larger clone lies one base away. The chain couples TRBV9 to TRBJ2-2; D remains ambiguous. Per germline, CDR1 SGDLS and CDR2 YYNGEE. This CDR3 has 16 amino acids. Here the CDR3 reads CASSPLPNTNIGELFF. CDR3 coding DNA: TGTGCCAGCAGCCCTCTACCGAATACGAACATCGGGGAGCTGTTTTTT.

Many counts were recorded for this clonotype. This chain uses TRBV6-1 with TRBJ1-5; 10 bases agree with TRBD1. The CDR3 runs to 15 residues. Germline CDR1 and CDR2: MNHNS and SASEGT. The J segment lost 2 bases and the V segment lost 6 bases, leaving 4 bases of the junction unmatched. In DNA form, the CDR3 reads TGTGCCAGCAGCCTGACAGGGGGCGGCAATCAGCCCCAGCATTTT. Translating it yields CASSLTGGGNQPQHF.

V and J are TRBV6-5 and TRBJ2-1; 13 nucleotides align to TRBD2. The CDR3 is 15 amino acids. The junction had 4 bases not matched to a gene; V was cut back by 6 bases and J by 5 bases. CDR1 and CDR2 from the germline V gene are MNHEY and SVGAGI. The CDR3 sequence: CASRPGTSGNNEQFF. CDR3 nucleotides: TGTGCCAGCAGGCCCGGGACTAGCGGGAACAATGAGCAGTTCTTC.

This clonotype was seen at least ten times. The CDR3 reads CASSQDFGNSPLHF. CDR3 DNA: TGCGCCAGCAGCCAAGATTTCGGTAATTCACCCCTCCACTTT. This chain links TRBV4-3 with TRBJ1-6; unclear D gene. Per germline, CDR1 LGHNA and CDR2 YSLEER. The CDR3 is 14 residues long. Trimming pared 0 bases from V and 6 bases from J, leaving 6 bases between.

The V gene is TRBV5-1, the J gene TRBJ2-3; no reliable D call. The J call could be wrong; TRBJ1-5 is a better fit for the DNA end. In germline, CDR1 is SGHRS, CDR2 YFSETQ. The CDR3 runs 14 residues. The CDR3 loop is CASSLGGYADTQHF. In nucleotides, the CDR3 is TGCGCCAGCAGCTTGGGAGGGTATGCAGATACGCAGCATTTT.